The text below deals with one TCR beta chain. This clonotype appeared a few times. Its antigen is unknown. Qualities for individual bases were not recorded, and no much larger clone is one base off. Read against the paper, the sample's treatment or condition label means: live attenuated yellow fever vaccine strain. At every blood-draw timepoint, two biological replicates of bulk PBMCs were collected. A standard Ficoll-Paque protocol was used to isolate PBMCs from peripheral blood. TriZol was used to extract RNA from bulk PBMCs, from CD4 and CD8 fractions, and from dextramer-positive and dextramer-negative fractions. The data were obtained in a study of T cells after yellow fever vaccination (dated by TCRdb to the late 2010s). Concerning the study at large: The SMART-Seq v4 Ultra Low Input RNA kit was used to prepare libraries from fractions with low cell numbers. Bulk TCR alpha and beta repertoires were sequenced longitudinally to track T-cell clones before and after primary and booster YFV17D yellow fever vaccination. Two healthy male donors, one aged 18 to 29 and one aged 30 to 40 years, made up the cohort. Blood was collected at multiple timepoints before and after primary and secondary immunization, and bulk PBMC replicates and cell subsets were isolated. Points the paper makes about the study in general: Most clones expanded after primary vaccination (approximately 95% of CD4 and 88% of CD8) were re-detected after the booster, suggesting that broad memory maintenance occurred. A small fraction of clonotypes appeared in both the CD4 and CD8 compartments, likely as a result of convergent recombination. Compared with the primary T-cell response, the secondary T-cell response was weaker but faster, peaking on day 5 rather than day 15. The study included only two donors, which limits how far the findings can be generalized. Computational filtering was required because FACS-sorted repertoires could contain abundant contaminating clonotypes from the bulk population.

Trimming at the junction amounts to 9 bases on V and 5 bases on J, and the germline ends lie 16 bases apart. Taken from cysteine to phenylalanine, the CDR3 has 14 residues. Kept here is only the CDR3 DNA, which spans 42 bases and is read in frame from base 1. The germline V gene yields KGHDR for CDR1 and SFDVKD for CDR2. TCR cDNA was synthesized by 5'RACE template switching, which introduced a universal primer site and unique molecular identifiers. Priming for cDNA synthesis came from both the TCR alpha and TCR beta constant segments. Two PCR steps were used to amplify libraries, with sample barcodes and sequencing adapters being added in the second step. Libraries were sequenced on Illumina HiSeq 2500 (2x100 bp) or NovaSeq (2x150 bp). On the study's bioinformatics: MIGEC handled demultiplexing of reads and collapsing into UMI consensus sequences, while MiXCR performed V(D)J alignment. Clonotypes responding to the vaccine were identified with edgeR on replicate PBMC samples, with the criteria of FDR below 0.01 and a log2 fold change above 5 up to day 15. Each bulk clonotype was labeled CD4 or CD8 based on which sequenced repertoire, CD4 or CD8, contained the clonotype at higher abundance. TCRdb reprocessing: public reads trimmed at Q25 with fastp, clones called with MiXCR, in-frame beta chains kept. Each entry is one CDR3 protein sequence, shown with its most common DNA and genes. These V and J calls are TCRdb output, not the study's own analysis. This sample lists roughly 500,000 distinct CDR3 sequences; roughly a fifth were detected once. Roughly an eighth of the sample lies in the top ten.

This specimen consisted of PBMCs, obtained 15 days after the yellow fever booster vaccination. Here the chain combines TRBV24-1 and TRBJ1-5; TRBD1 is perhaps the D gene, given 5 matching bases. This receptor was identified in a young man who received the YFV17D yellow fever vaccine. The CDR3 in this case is CATSVQGWDQPQHF. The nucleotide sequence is TGTGCCACCTCCGTCCAGGGATGGGATCAGCCCCAGCATTTT.